One and the same sample provided the 24 T cell receptor beta chains below, sequenced in a study of blood T cell repertoires in COVID-19. This table comes from immunoSEQ multiplex PCR, and its TCRdb copy is limited to in-frame clones, with some not included. Seen here are about 160,000 clones, about 81% observed once, and the top ten hold roughly 10%. The sequencing input was peripheral blood. These receptor sequences come from a human donor in a cohort sampled during active COVID-19.

This rearrangement joins TRBV5-1 to TRBJ1-2, with no clear D. V was pared by 0 bases and J by 4 bases, with 7 bases between. Germline-derived CDR1 and CDR2 are SGHRS and YFSETQ. The CDR3 covers 13 residues. The chain's CDR3 is CASSLGQSYGYTF. The CDR3 nucleotides read TGCGCCAGCAGCTTGGGTCAGTCCTATGGCTACACCTTC.

Here the CDR3 reads CASSAGQESTDTQYF. CDR3 bases: TGTGCCAGCAGCGCCGGACAGGAGAGCACAGATACGCAGTATTTT. The rearrangement links TRBV9 to TRBJ2-3, with 7 bases fitting TRBD1. This CDR3 is built from 15 residues. V trimming: 3 bases; J trimming: 0 bases; junction bases outside the gene matches: 4. Germline V gene lookup returns CDR1 SGDLS and CDR2 YYNGEE.

This rearrangement joins TRBV6-2 or TRBV6-3 to TRBJ1-6; 9 bases are shared with TRBD1. Germline assignment: CDR1 MNHEY and CDR2 SVGEGT. The CDR3 is 16 amino acids. Unmatched junction bases numbered 9, after V lost 5 bases and J lost 7 bases. The CDR3 coding sequence is TGTGCCAGCAGTACCGGGACAGGGACGGGCAATTCACCCCTCCACTTT. Its protein is CASSTGTGTGNSPLHF.

The J gene is TRBJ1-2, the V gene TRBV7-2; D is undetermined. Germline assignment: CDR1 SGHTA and CDR2 FQGNSA. CDR3 length: 13 residues. Trimming pared 5 bases from V and 2 bases from J, leaving 9 bases between. As DNA, the CDR3 is TGTGCCAGCAGCCGACAAATAAACTATGGCTACACCTTC. This gives the protein CASSRQINYGYTF.

This sequence joins TRBV6-1 and TRBJ1-5; D is possibly TRBD1 (5 bases). V dropped 2 bases and J dropped 3 bases, with 14 bases sitting between them. The CDR3 has 16 amino acids. Per germline, CDR1 MNHNS and CDR2 SASEGT. DNA for the CDR3: TGTGCCAGCAGTGAATCACCTGACAGTCACAATCAGCCCCAGCATTTT. Protein: CASSESPDSHNQPQHF.

The genes are TRBV9 and TRBJ1-2; tentatively, D is TRBD1 (6 bases). This CDR3 region has 16 residues. Germline CDR1 reads SGDLS; CDR2 reads YYNGEE. The ends were cut back, 9 bases at V and 0 bases at J, with 21 bases in the middle. The chain's CDR3 is CANPLGHAVPNYGYTF. The CDR3 DNA follows: TGTGCCAACCCCCTGGGACATGCTGTCCCTAACTATGGCTACACCTTC.

V gene TRBV7-9 combines with J gene TRBJ2-3; 8 nucleotides agree with TRBD2. The CDR3 spans 16 residues. V shed 1 base and J 2 bases; nucleotides not matched to a gene: 5. Germline CDR1 and CDR2: SEHNR and FQNEAQ (reference sequence). The CDR3 DNA reads TGTGCCAGCAGCTTAGGGCTAGCGGGCTACACAGATACGCAGTATTTT. This gives the protein CASSLGLAGYTDTQYF.

V is TRBV10-3 and J is TRBJ2-4; weak D call: TRBD2 (7 bases). Germline-derived CDR1 and CDR2 are ENHRY and SYGVKD. The CDR3 loop spans 16 amino acids. The V and J ends lost 0 bases and 8 bases respectively, with 17 bases between them. This chain's CDR3 is CAISESGGGEYDIQYF. The CDR3 DNA follows: TGTGCCATCAGTGAGTCGGGGGGGGGCGAGTACGACATTCAGTACTTC.

V is TRBV15 and J is TRBJ2-3; 8 bases line up with TRBD2. Germline-derived CDR1 and CDR2 are LNHNV and YYDKDF (reference sequence). Trimming cost V 2 bases and J 3 bases; bases outside gene matches: 10. CDR3 length: 17 amino acids. The CDR3 protein is CATSRPQAGARTDTQYF. CDR3 bases: TGTGCCACCAGCAGACCCCAAGCGGGAGCTCGGACAGATACGCAGTATTTT.

This clone was counted between two and nine times. The chain recombines TRBV2 with TRBJ2-2, with D unclear. Trimming took off 3 bases at V and 2 bases at J, with 7 bases between the two ends. The length of the CDR3 is 14 residues. Per germline, CDR1 SNHLY and CDR2 FYNNEI. The DNA for the CDR3 is TGTGCCAGCAGTGATCGCCTAAACACCGGGGAGCTGTTTTTT. As protein: CASSDRLNTGELFF.

The gene calls are TRBV5-1 and TRBJ1-2; D might be TRBD1 (6 bases). This CDR3 contains 13 residues. Trimming cost V 4 bases and J 6 bases, with 13 bases left between them. Per the germline V gene, CDR1 is SGHRS and CDR2 is YFSETQ. The CDR3: CASSPTGTDGYTF. Here the CDR3 DNA reads TGCGCCAGCAGCCCAACAGGGACCGATGGCTACACCTTC.

This clone was observed once. The V call is TRBV4-1, the J call TRBJ1-1; D may be TRBD1 (6 bases). V was cut by 0 bases and J by 4 bases, with 18 bases left in between. From germline, CDR1 is MGHRA and CDR2 YSYEKL. The CDR3 consists of 17 residues. The CDR3 reads CASSQEKVRGRGTEAFF. The CDR3 coding sequence is TGCGCCAGCAGCCAAGAAAAGGTCAGGGGAAGGGGCACTGAAGCTTTCTTT.

The chain is built from TRBV28 and TRBJ2-7; 9 nucleotides align to TRBD2. Germline lookup yields CDR1 MDHEN and CDR2 SYDVKM. J gave up 4 bases and V 3 bases, and 10 bases lay outside the gene matches. The CDR3 has 16 residues. The CDR3 DNA follows: TGTGCCAGCAGTTTTCGTTTACGACTAGCGGTGTACGAGCAGTACTTC. Protein product: CASSFRLRLAVYEQYF.

The chain employs TRBV5-1 and TRBJ2-2; a possible D gene is TRBD2 (6 bases). The CDR3 runs to 14 residues. Germline V CDR1 and CDR2: SGHRS, YFSETQ. Deletions cut 3 bases from V and 5 bases from J, with 11 bases between. The CDR3 DNA reads TGCGCCAGCAGCTCGGGAGTTGGGACCGGGGAGCTGTTTTTT. Translating gives CASSSGVGTGELFF.

This chain uses TRBV6-5 with TRBJ1-2, with 10 bases identical to TRBD1. Germline values: CDR1 MNHEY, CDR2 SVGAGI. V lost 3 bases, J lost 5 bases, and 6 bases stayed unmatched. There are 15 residues in the CDR3. The CDR3 DNA is TGTGCCAGCAGTTATCTAGGGACAGGGGCATATGGCTACACCTTC. Amino acids: CASSYLGTGAYGYTF.

CDR3 in amino acids: CASSVRGEQYF. The CDR3 bases are TGTGCCAGCAGTGTCAGGGGCGAGCAGTACTTC. The chain recombines TRBV2 with TRBJ2-7; weak D call: TRBD1 (6 bases). Germline V gene sequence: CDR1 SNHLY, CDR2 FYNNEI. Trimming stripped 4 bases from V and 6 bases from J, with 7 bases between. This CDR3 has 11 amino acids.

The chain recombines TRBV11-2 with TRBJ2-1; perhaps TRBD2 as D (6 bases). Germline CDR1 is SGHAT and CDR2 is FQNNGV. This CDR3 region has 15 residues. V was pared by 2 bases and J by 7 bases, with 15 bases between. For the CDR3, the DNA is TGTGCCAGCAGCTTATCCAGCGGGCGGAAAAATGAGCAGTTCTTC. Translating it yields CASSLSSGRKNEQFF.

This clone was detected only a few times. This chain joins TRBV9 and TRBJ2-2; D remains ambiguous. CDR1 SGDLS and CDR2 YYNGEE come from the germline V gene. The CDR3 runs 16 residues. Trimming cost V 4 bases and J 1 base, with 14 bases left between them. The DNA of the CDR3 is TGTGCCAGCAGCCCAACATATGGGCTGAACACCGGGGAGCTGTTTTTT. It translates to CASSPTYGLNTGELFF.

The chain couples TRBV7-9 to TRBJ1-3; D not resolved. The CDR3 totals 15 residues. Trimming took off 5 bases at V and 3 bases at J, with 14 bases between the two ends. The germline V gene encodes CDR1 SEHNR and CDR2 FQNEAQ (reference sequence). The CDR3 coding sequence is TGTGCCAGCAGCCAACCCGGTCGGGATGGAAACACCATATATTTT. This codes for CASSQPGRDGNTIYF.

The chain links TRBV27 to TRBJ2-2; no definite D call. CDR1 MNHEY and CDR2 SMNVEV come from the germline V gene (reference sequence). Trimming took off 11 bases at V and 4 bases at J, with 14 bases between the two ends. The CDR3 has 13 residues. The CDR3: CASAARGTGELFF. The CDR3 bases are TGTGCCTCGGCGGCGCGTGGCACCGGGGAGCTGTTTTTT.

This clone came up a few times. The chain employs TRBV6-5 and TRBJ2-1; the D gene is possibly TRBD2 (5 bases). V lost 6 bases and J lost 8, with 11 bases in between. CDR3 size: 12 residues. Germline V CDR1 and CDR2: MNHEY, SVGAGI. CDR3 in amino acids: CASRTGVYEQFF. As DNA, the CDR3 is TGTGCCAGCAGGACCGGGGTTTATGAGCAGTTCTTC.

The chain has TRBV11-3 and TRBJ2-1; 7 bases match TRBD1. V dropped 4 bases and J dropped 4; count of bases not matched to a gene: 4. The CDR3 contains 14 residues. Germline CDR1 SGHNT, CDR2 YENEEA. CDR3 region: CASSSGQVYNEQFF. The CDR3 nucleotides read TGTGCCAGCAGCTCCGGACAGGTTTACAATGAGCAGTTCTTC. Drawing the rest from reference TRBV11-3 and TRBJ2-1, the complete variable domain is EAGVVQSPRYKIIEKKQPVAFWCNPISGHNTLYWYLQNLGQGPELLIRYENEEAVDDSQLPKDRFSAERLKGVDSTLKIQPAELGDSAVYLCASSSGQVYNEQFFGPGTRLTVL.

The chain uses TRBV30 and TRBJ2-3; D gene uncertain. Germline CDR1 reads GTSNPN; CDR2 reads SVGIG (reference sequence). This CDR3 has 14 residues. V was clipped by 2 bases and J by 3 bases, with 12 bases between them. CDR3: CAWSLRFWTDTQYF. The CDR3 region has the DNA TGTGCCTGGAGTCTCCGGTTCTGGACAGATACGCAGTATTTT.

The chain carries TRBV29-1 and TRBJ1-2; the match to TRBD1 covers 8 bases. Trimming took 6 bases from V and 7 from J; bases not matched to a gene: 7. This CDR3 region has 12 residues. Germline CDR1 SQVTM, CDR2 ANQGSEA. The CDR3 loop reads CSVGRQGLGYTF. The DNA of the CDR3 is TGCAGCGTGGGTAGACAGGGGCTTGGCTACACCTTC.